The clone carrying this T cell receptor beta chain was seen a few times. Donation came from healthy Caucasian individuals in Russia who were aged about 6 to 100. The entry originates in a study of blood T cells in healthy people across ages. Whole-study context: About one barcoded beta molecule per two T cells was captured by template switching.

Primers used in a second PCR of roughly 6 to 11 cycles were a sample-barcoded 5' primer and a J-beta primer mix. MiXCR was run by TCRdb on the 5' RACE reads, yielding one entry per CDR3 protein. The table lists about 1.8 million distinct CDR3 sequences, roughly 49% of them singletons. The sequenced sample consisted of blood. The origin of this receptor is a woman between 35 and 50 years old in good health.

Here the CDR3 reads CASSQRTGTGGVYEQYF. In DNA, the CDR3 is TGTGCCAGCAGCCAGAGAACCGGGACAGGGGGCGTTTACGAGCAGTACTTC. This chain connects TRBV4-2 to TRBJ2-5; 12 bases map to TRBD1. The end of the DNA is better explained by TRBJ2-7, so the J call may be wrong. The CDR3 contains 17 residues. Germline CDR1 is LGHNA and CDR2 is YNFKEQ.